The entry below gives a single TCR beta chain sequence along with its context. Compared with germline, one end of the junction differs, possibly owing to a read error. TCR beta rearrangements were amplified from peripheral blood genomic DNA. This specimen comes from a study of T cell repertoires in aging, cancer and after chemotherapy. The V gene's germline CDR1 is SGHDT and CDR2 YYEEEE. The CDR3 totals 18 residues. Multiplex touch-down PCR with TRB-A/B primers amplified rearranged V-D-J TRB sequences. Using its own MiXCR run on the multiplex PCR reads, TCRdb lists one record per CDR3 protein. The table shows thousands of distinct CDR3 sequences, with less than 50% occurring only once.

This rearrangement joins TRBV5-6 to TRBJ1-6, with a tentative D call TRBD1 (6 bases). Sequencing was carried out using blood. This sequence was found in a human donor in good health. The CDR3 sequence is CASSLTLANRDNRSPLHF. For the CDR3, the DNA is TGCGCCAGCAGCTTGACTCTCGCAAACCGGGACAATCGATCACCCCTCCACTTT. Full variable domain (missing parts from reference TRBV5-6 and TRBJ1-6): DAGVTQSPTHLIKTRGQQVTLRCSPKSGHDTVSWYQQALGQGPQFIFQYYEEEERQRGNFPDRFSGHQFPNYSSELNVNALLLGDSALYLCASSLTLANRDNRSPLHFGNGTRLTVT.